Reported below is one T cell receptor beta chain. Its antigen remains unknown. Through 5' RACE with UMI labels, the TRB cDNA libraries were prepared. TCRdb reprocessed the 5' RACE reads and keeps a single row for each CDR3 protein, giving no DNA. Its clone listing holds roughly 99,000 distinct CDR3 sequences. Germline V gives CDR1 DFQATT, CDR2 SNEGSKA (reference sequence). This CDR3 is 15 amino acids long. The data are from a study of CXCR3-negative and CXCR3-positive naive CD8 T cells. Overall study findings and caveats: TRBV-TRBJ usage matched between naive CXCR3-negative and CXCR3-positive cells but not between memory cells. CXCR3-positive naive cells had TRB CDR3s that were more hydrophobic than CXCR3-negative naive cells had.

This TCR came from a human donor in good health. Some clones in this sample may be carry-over from other donors' samples. V and J are TRBV20-1 and TRBJ2-1; TCRdb's D call of TRBD1 is untestable without DNA. Material: naive CXCR3+ CD8+ T cells from blood. Subset indicated: CD45RO-CCR7+CD27+CD95- naive CD8+ T cells expressing CXCR3 (TNR3+). CDR3 in amino acids: CSARDLQGILDEQFF.